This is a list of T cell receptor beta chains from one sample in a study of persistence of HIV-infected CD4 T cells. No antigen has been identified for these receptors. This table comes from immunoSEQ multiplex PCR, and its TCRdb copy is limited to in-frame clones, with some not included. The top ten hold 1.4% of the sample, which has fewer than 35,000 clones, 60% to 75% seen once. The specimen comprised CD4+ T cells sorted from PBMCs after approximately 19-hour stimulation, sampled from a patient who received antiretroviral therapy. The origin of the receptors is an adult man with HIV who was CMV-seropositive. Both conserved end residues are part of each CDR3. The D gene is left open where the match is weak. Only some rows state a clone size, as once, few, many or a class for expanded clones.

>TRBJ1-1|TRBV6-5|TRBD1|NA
CASSYSGGKTEAFF
TGTGCCAGCAGTTACTCAGGGGGCAAAACTGAAGCTTTCTTT
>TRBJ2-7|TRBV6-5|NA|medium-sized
CASSYLGGKFTYEQYF
TGTGCCAGCAGTTATCTTGGGGGCAAATTTACCTACGAGCAGTACTTC
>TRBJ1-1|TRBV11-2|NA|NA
CASSFSGVNTEAFF
TGTGCCAGCAGCTTTTCAGGGGTGAACACTGAAGCTTTCTTT
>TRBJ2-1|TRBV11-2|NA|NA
CASSLDGTLYYKFTNEQFF
TGTGCCAGCAGCTTAGACGGGACTCTCTATTACAAATTTACAAATGAGCAGTTCTTC
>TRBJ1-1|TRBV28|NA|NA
CASFREMNTEAFF
TGTGCCAGCTTCCGGGAAATGAACACTGAAGCTTTCTTT
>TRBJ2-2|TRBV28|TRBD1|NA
CASSSVGQGTWELFF
TGTGCCAGCAGTAGTGTGGGACAGGGAACCTGGGAGCTGTTTTTT
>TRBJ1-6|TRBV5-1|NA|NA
CASRPPDRDNSPLHF
TGCGCCAGCAGACCCCCGGACAGAGACAATTCACCCCTCCACTTT
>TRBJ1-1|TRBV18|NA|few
CASSPDQNTEAFF
TGTGCCAGCTCCCCCGACCAAAACACTGAAGCTTTCTTT
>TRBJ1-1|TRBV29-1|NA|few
CSVHIGGSTEAFF
TGCAGCGTCCACATAGGGGGGTCCACTGAAGCTTTCTTT
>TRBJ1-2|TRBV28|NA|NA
CASSLGGFSGLDGYTF
TGTGCCAGCAGTTTAGGGGGTTTTTCAGGGTTGGATGGCTACACCTTC
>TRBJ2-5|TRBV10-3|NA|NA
CAISESGTPQETQYF
TGTGCCATCAGTGAGTCAGGGACTCCTCAAGAGACCCAGTACTTC
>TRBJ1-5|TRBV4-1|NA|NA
CASSQDQGRNQPQHF
TGCGCCAGCAGCCAAGATCAAGGCAGAAATCAGCCCCAGCATTTT
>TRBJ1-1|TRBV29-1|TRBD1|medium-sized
CSVVGDRAEAFF
TGCAGCGTTGTTGGGGACAGGGCTGAAGCTTTCTTT
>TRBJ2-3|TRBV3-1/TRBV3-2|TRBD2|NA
CASSQLAVDTQYF
TGTGCCAGCAGCCAACTAGCGGTAGATACGCAGTATTTT
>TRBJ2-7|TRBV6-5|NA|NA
CASSYDSIHSSYEQYF
TGTGCCAGCAGTTACGACTCGATTCATTCCTCCTACGAGCAGTACTTC
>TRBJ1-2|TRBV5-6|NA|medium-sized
CASSLKGERLNYGYTF
TGTGCCAGCAGCTTGAAAGGGGAAAGACTCAACTATGGCTACACCTTC
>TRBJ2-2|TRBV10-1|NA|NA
CASSESRGGNTGELFF
TGCGCCAGCAGTGAGTCCAGGGGCGGGAACACCGGGGAGCTGTTTTTT
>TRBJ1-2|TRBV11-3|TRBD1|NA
CASSSSPGTADSYGYTF
TGTGCCAGCAGCTCCTCCCCCGGGACAGCCGACTCTTATGGCTACACCTTC
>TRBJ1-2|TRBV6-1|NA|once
CASSDQVLGSYTF
TGTGCCAGCAGTGATCAGGTCCTCGGGAGCTACACCTTC
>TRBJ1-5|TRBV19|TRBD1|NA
CASSVERGTAQPQHF
TGTGCCAGTAGTGTGGAGAGGGGGACAGCTCAGCCCCAGCATTTT
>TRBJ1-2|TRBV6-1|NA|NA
CASSESLPPLQGGYTF
TGTGCCAGCAGTGAATCCTTACCGCCGCTCCAGGGCGGCTACACCTTC
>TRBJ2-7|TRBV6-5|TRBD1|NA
CASSSPGQGASEQYF
TGTGCCAGCAGTTCACCGGGACAGGGGGCGTCCGAGCAGTACTTC
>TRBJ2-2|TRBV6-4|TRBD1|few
CASSDRAGELFF
TGTGCCAGCAGCGACAGGGCCGGGGAGCTGTTTTTT
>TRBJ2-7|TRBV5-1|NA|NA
CASSLAGGETYEQYF
TGCGCCAGCAGCTTGGCTGGCGGGGAGACCTACGAGCAGTACTTC
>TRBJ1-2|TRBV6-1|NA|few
CASSEAILYGYTF
TGTGCCAGCAGTGAAGCGATTCTCTATGGCTACACCTTC
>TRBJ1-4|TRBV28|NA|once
CASSLEVQGEKLFF
TGTGCCAGCAGTTTGGAGGTGCAGGGTGAAAAACTGTTTTTT
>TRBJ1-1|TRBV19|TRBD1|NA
CASRRTGPDTEAFF
TGTGCCAGTAGACGGACAGGGCCGGATACTGAAGCTTTCTTT
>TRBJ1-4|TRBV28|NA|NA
CASSLGFGRSNPKLFF
TGTGCCAGCAGTTTAGGTTTCGGTCGGAGTAATCCAAAACTGTTTTTT
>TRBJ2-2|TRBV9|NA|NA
CASSVNRVGNTGELFF
TGTGCCAGCAGCGTGAACAGGGTCGGGAACACCGGGGAGCTGTTTTTT
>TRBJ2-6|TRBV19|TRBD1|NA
CASSPTGASGANVLTF
TGTGCCAGTAGTCCGACAGGGGCGTCTGGGGCCAACGTCCTGACTTTC
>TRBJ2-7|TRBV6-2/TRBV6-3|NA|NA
CASSSNFRGSSYEQYF
TGTGCCAGCAGCTCGAATTTTCGAGGGAGCTCCTACGAGCAGTACTTC
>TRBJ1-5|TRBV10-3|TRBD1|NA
CAASDRGGNQPQHF
TGTGCCGCCTCGGACAGGGGAGGCAATCAGCCCCAGCATTTT
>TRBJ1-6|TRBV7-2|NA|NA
CASSSQGYNSPLHF
TGTGCCAGCAGCTCTCAGGGTTATAATTCACCCCTCCACTTT
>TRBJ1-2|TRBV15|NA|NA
CATSRDFENYGYTF
TGTGCCACCAGCAGAGATTTTGAGAACTATGGCTACACCTTC
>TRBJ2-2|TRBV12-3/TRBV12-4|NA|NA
CASSPERELFF
TGTGCCAGCAGCCCCGAACGGGAGCTGTTTTTT
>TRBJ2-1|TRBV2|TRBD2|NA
CASSPGRAGGLNEQFF
TGTGCCAGCAGTCCGGGGCGTGCGGGGGGCCTCAATGAGCAGTTCTTC
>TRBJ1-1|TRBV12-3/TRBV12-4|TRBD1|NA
CASSWTGGNEAFF
TGTGCCAGCAGTTGGACAGGGGGAAATGAAGCTTTCTTT
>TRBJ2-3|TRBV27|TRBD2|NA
CASSDTGLSTDTQYF
TGTGCCAGCAGTGATACGGGACTAAGCACAGATACGCAGTATTTT
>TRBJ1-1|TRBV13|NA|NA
CASSRKGGNTEAFF
TGTGCCAGCAGCCGGAAGGGGGGGAACACTGAAGCTTTCTTT
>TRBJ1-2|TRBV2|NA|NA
CASRGDITNYGYTF
TGTGCCAGCAGGGGGGACATCACTAACTATGGCTACACCTTC
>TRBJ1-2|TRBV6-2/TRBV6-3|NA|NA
CASSYGAGLTLYGYTF
TGTGCCAGCAGTTACGGGGCAGGGCTCACACTTTATGGCTACACCTTC
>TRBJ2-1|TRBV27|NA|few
CASSSTRNNEQFF
TGTGCCAGCAGTTCGACTAGGAACAATGAGCAGTTCTTC
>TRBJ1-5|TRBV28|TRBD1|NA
CASTSRGLTGGNQPQHF
TGTGCCAGCACCTCTCGAGGCCTCACAGGGGGCAATCAGCCCCAGCATTTT
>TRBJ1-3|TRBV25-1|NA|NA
CASSESGGPSGNTIYF
TGTGCCAGCAGTGAATCCGGGGGGCCCTCTGGAAACACCATATATTTT
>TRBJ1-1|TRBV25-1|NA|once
CASSEGNTEAFF
TGTGCCAGCAGTGAAGGGAACACTGAAGCTTTCTTT